Listed below are T cell receptor beta chains from one sample, sequenced in a study of neurological immune-mediated disorders. In TCRdb, the 5' RACE reads were re-called with MiXCR into one record per CDR3 protein. The data contain 45,000 or so distinct CDR3 sequences, around 6% of them singletons. The sequenced sample was CD4+ T cells from blood. The receptors originated from a woman aged 40 to 50 in good health. Each CDR3 is given with its conserved first and last residue. Fields, in order: CDR3 DNA, CDR3 protein, V gene, D gene, clone size, J gene. D genes are given only for firm matches. Clone size appears in some rows only: once, few, many, or a class for an expanded clone.

CDR3 DNA: TGTGCCAGCAGCCAAGCGACGGTGGACACCGGGGAGCTGTTTTTT
CDR3 protein: CASSQATVDTGELFF
V gene: TRBV3-1
D gene: NA
clone size: many
J gene: TRBJ2-2

CDR3 DNA: TGTGCCAGCATTCGACAGGGGAACACTGAAGCTTTCTTT
CDR3 protein: CASIRQGNTEAFF
V gene: TRBV6-5
D gene: TRBD1
clone size: many
J gene: TRBJ1-1

CDR3 DNA: TGCAGTGCTAGAGATGAGTTGGGAAATGAAAAACTGTTTTTT
CDR3 protein: CSARDELGNEKLFF
V gene: TRBV20-1
D gene: NA
clone size: few
J gene: TRBJ1-4

CDR3 DNA: TGTGCCAGCAGCTTAATGGTAACGGGAGCCATCCAAGAGACCCAGTACTTC
CDR3 protein: CASSLMVTGAIQETQYF
V gene: TRBV7-2
D gene: NA
clone size: many
J gene: TRBJ2-5

CDR3 DNA: TGCGCCAGCAGCCCAGGGGTTGGGACGGTATATGGCTACACCTTC
CDR3 protein: CASSPGVGTVYGYTF
V gene: TRBV4-3
D gene: NA
clone size: many
J gene: TRBJ1-2

CDR3 DNA: TGTGTCAGCACCGTAGCGGGAGGGACAGATACGCAGTATTTT
CDR3 protein: CVSTVAGGTDTQYF
V gene: TRBV7-3
D gene: TRBD2
clone size: NA
J gene: TRBJ2-3

CDR3 DNA: TGCAGTGCTAGATATCGGGAGAAGAACATTCAGTACTTC
CDR3 protein: CSARYREKNIQYF
V gene: TRBV20-1
D gene: NA
clone size: many
J gene: TRBJ2-4

CDR3 DNA: TGCAGTGCTAGAGACCCACGGATTAGCACAGATACGCAGTATTTT
CDR3 protein: CSARDPRISTDTQYF
V gene: TRBV20-1
D gene: NA
clone size: many
J gene: TRBJ2-3

CDR3 DNA: TGCAGTGCTAGTAAGGGGGCTGCTAATGAAAAACTGTTTTTT
CDR3 protein: CSASKGAANEKLFF
V gene: TRBV20-1
D gene: TRBD1
clone size: many
J gene: TRBJ1-4

CDR3 DNA: TGCAGTGCTAGGGAGCTAGCGGGAGGATACAATGAGCAGTTCTTC
CDR3 protein: CSARELAGGYNEQFF
V gene: TRBV20-1
D gene: TRBD2
clone size: many
J gene: TRBJ2-1

CDR3 DNA: TGCGCCAGCAGCTTGGGAGCGACAGATGGTACCTACGAGCAGTACTTC
CDR3 protein: CASSLGATDGTYEQYF
V gene: TRBV5-1
D gene: NA
clone size: many
J gene: TRBJ2-7

CDR3 DNA: TGTACCAGCAGCCAAGACATAAGTGGAAATACACAGTATTTT
CDR3 protein: CTSSQDISGNTQYF
V gene: TRBV14
D gene: NA
clone size: NA
J gene: TRBJ2-3

CDR3 DNA: TGTGCCACCAGCAGAGACCCCGGGGCCTCTGGAAACACCATATATTTT
CDR3 protein: CATSRDPGASGNTIYF
V gene: TRBV15
D gene: NA
clone size: many
J gene: TRBJ1-3

CDR3 DNA: TGTGCCAGCAGCATGCGACAGAACACCGGGGAGCTGTTTTTT
CDR3 protein: CASSMRQNTGELFF
V gene: TRBV5-5
D gene: NA
clone size: many
J gene: TRBJ2-2

CDR3 DNA: TGTGCCAGCAGTTTATGGACTAGCGGGAGAACAGATACGCAGTATTTT
CDR3 protein: CASSLWTSGRTDTQYF
V gene: TRBV27
D gene: TRBD2
clone size: many
J gene: TRBJ2-3

CDR3 DNA: TGCGCCAGCAGCTTGGGGAACACCGGGGAGCTGTTTTTT
CDR3 protein: CASSLGNTGELFF
V gene: TRBV5-1
D gene: NA
clone size: many
J gene: TRBJ2-2

CDR3 DNA: TGTGCCAGCAGAAAGACTATCAACACCGGGGAGCTGTTTTTT
CDR3 protein: CASRKTINTGELFF
V gene: TRBV2
D gene: NA
clone size: many
J gene: TRBJ2-2

CDR3 DNA: TGCAGTGCTGAGGGCACGTTAGCCAAAAACATTCAGTACTTC
CDR3 protein: CSAEGTLAKNIQYF
V gene: TRBV20-1
D gene: NA
clone size: many
J gene: TRBJ2-4

CDR3 DNA: TGTGCCAGCAGTTTCGGGACAGTAAGCGAGCAGTACTTC
CDR3 protein: CASSFGTVSEQYF
V gene: TRBV12-3/TRBV12-4
D gene: TRBD1
clone size: many
J gene: TRBJ2-7

CDR3 DNA: TGCAGCGTTGAAGGCAGGGGGACCTACGAGCAGTACTTC
CDR3 protein: CSVEGRGTYEQYF
V gene: TRBV29-1
D gene: TRBD1
clone size: many
J gene: TRBJ2-7

CDR3 DNA: TGTGCCAGCAGTGGCCGCCAGGGGGTGGATGAGCAGTTCTTC
CDR3 protein: CASSGRQGVDEQFF
V gene: TRBV12-3/TRBV12-4
D gene: TRBD1
clone size: many
J gene: TRBJ2-1

CDR3 DNA: TGTGCCAGCAAGAGGGATAGCGGGAGTCGTGGAGAGACCCAGTACTTC
CDR3 protein: CASKRDSGSRGETQYF
V gene: TRBV6-5
D gene: TRBD2
clone size: many
J gene: TRBJ2-5

CDR3 DNA: TGCGCCAGCAGCTCTCAGGGAATTGAGTGGCAAGAGACCCAGTACTTC
CDR3 protein: CASSSQGIEWQETQYF
V gene: TRBV5-1
D gene: NA
clone size: many
J gene: TRBJ2-5

CDR3 DNA: TGTGCCAGCAGCTTGGGCGGCGGTTACAATGAGCAGTTCTTC
CDR3 protein: CASSLGGGYNEQFF
V gene: TRBV5-5
D gene: NA
clone size: NA
J gene: TRBJ2-1

CDR3 DNA: TGTGCCAGCAGCCAAGAAGCGTGGGGGTATGGCTACACCTTC
CDR3 protein: CASSQEAWGYGYTF
V gene: TRBV3-1
D gene: NA
clone size: many
J gene: TRBJ1-2

CDR3 DNA: TGTGCCAGCAGTTTACTAGCGGGGTACGAGCAGTACTTC
CDR3 protein: CASSLLAGYEQYF
V gene: TRBV27
D gene: TRBD2
clone size: many
J gene: TRBJ2-7

CDR3 DNA: TGCAGTGCTATCTTGGTCAGGGAGACCCAGTACTTC
CDR3 protein: CSAILVRETQYF
V gene: TRBV20-1
D gene: NA
clone size: many
J gene: TRBJ2-5

CDR3 DNA: TGTGCCATCAGGGAAACGGGGGCGCGTGAGGTTTACAATGAGCAGTTCTTC
CDR3 protein: CAIRETGAREVYNEQFF
V gene: TRBV10-3
D gene: NA
clone size: many
J gene: TRBJ2-1

CDR3 DNA: TGTGCCAGCAGCCCGGGGACGAACACTGAAGCTTTCTTT
CDR3 protein: CASSPGTNTEAFF
V gene: TRBV14
D gene: NA
clone size: NA
J gene: TRBJ1-1

CDR3 DNA: TGCAGCGTTGGCCCGGGGGGCATGAACACTGAAGCTTTCTTT
CDR3 protein: CSVGPGGMNTEAFF
V gene: TRBV29-1
D gene: NA
clone size: many
J gene: TRBJ1-1

CDR3 DNA: TGCAGTGCAAAGACCGGGACTAAGGGAGATACGCAGTATTTT
CDR3 protein: CSAKTGTKGDTQYF
V gene: TRBV20-1
D gene: TRBD2
clone size: many
J gene: TRBJ2-3

CDR3 DNA: TGTGCCAGCAGCCTGACGGTTACCACCGGGGAGCTGTTTTTT
CDR3 protein: CASSLTVTTGELFF
V gene: TRBV3-1
D gene: NA
clone size: NA
J gene: TRBJ2-2

CDR3 DNA: TGTGCCAGCAGCGTCCGGGGGGCCTACGAGCAGTACTTC
CDR3 protein: CASSVRGAYEQYF
V gene: TRBV12-3/TRBV12-4
D gene: TRBD2
clone size: many
J gene: TRBJ2-7

CDR3 DNA: TGTGCCATCAGTGAGAGCGAGGGTCCTAACTACGAGCAGTACTTC
CDR3 protein: CAISESEGPNYEQYF
V gene: TRBV10-3
D gene: NA
clone size: once
J gene: TRBJ2-7

CDR3 DNA: TGTGCCAGCAGCCAGGGCCCGTATGGCTACACCTTC
CDR3 protein: CASSQGPYGYTF
V gene: TRBV14
D gene: NA
clone size: many
J gene: TRBJ1-2

CDR3 DNA: TGCGCCAGCAGCCTGAACAGGGGTAGCACAGATACGCAGTATTTT
CDR3 protein: CASSLNRGSTDTQYF
V gene: TRBV5-1
D gene: TRBD1
clone size: many
J gene: TRBJ2-3

CDR3 DNA: TGCGCCAGCAGCTTATCCCGGGAGGATGAGCAGTTCTTC
CDR3 protein: CASSLSREDEQFF
V gene: TRBV5-1
D gene: TRBD2
clone size: many
J gene: TRBJ2-1

CDR3 DNA: TGTGCCATCAGTGAACTAGCGGGCTCCTCCTACGAGCAGTACTTC
CDR3 protein: CAISELAGSSYEQYF
V gene: TRBV10-3
D gene: TRBD2
clone size: many
J gene: TRBJ2-7

CDR3 DNA: TGCAGCGTTTCCGCGGGAGGCTACGAGCAGTACTTC
CDR3 protein: CSVSAGGYEQYF
V gene: TRBV29-1
D gene: TRBD2
clone size: many
J gene: TRBJ2-7

CDR3 DNA: TGCGCCAGCAGCTCGGGACAGAGGGATACCGGGGAGCTGTTTTTT
CDR3 protein: CASSSGQRDTGELFF
V gene: TRBV5-1
D gene: TRBD1
clone size: NA
J gene: TRBJ2-2

CDR3 DNA: TGCAGTGCGCGACTAGCGGGAGTGTCAGGGCAGTACTTC
CDR3 protein: CSARLAGVSGQYF
V gene: TRBV20-1
D gene: TRBD2
clone size: many
J gene: TRBJ2-7

CDR3 DNA: TGCAGTGCTAGCTTAACAGAAAAACTGTTTTTT
CDR3 protein: CSASLTEKLFF
V gene: TRBV20-1
D gene: NA
clone size: many
J gene: TRBJ1-4

CDR3 DNA: TGTGCCAGCAGGCGTGGGACTAGCGGGAGCGGGGCCTACGAGCAGTACTTC
CDR3 protein: CASRRGTSGSGAYEQYF
V gene: TRBV6-5
D gene: TRBD2
clone size: few
J gene: TRBJ2-7

CDR3 DNA: TGTGCCAGCAGCCAAAACAGGGGGTATGGCGAGCAGTACTTC
CDR3 protein: CASSQNRGYGEQYF
V gene: TRBV14
D gene: TRBD1
clone size: many
J gene: TRBJ2-7

CDR3 DNA: TGCAGCTCCACCGGGACAGGCTCCTACGAGCAGTACTTC
CDR3 protein: CSSTGTGSYEQYF
V gene: TRBV29-1
D gene: TRBD1
clone size: many
J gene: TRBJ2-7

CDR3 DNA: TGTGCCAGCAGCTTAGGGGTGGGAGTAGCCAATGAGCAGTTCTTC
CDR3 protein: CASSLGVGVANEQFF
V gene: TRBV11-2
D gene: NA
clone size: many
J gene: TRBJ2-1

CDR3 DNA: TGTGCCAGCAGTTTTCGAGGGACTAACAATGAGCAGTTCTTC
CDR3 protein: CASSFRGTNNEQFF
V gene: TRBV27
D gene: TRBD2
clone size: many
J gene: TRBJ2-1

CDR3 DNA: TGCGCCAGCAGCCCTTGGCGAGGCGCCCCCGACACCGGGGAGCTGTTTTTT
CDR3 protein: CASSPWRGAPDTGELFF
V gene: TRBV4-1
D gene: NA
clone size: many
J gene: TRBJ2-2

CDR3 DNA: TGTGCCAGCAGTTTATCAAAATACAGGGTTTCCGGGGAGCTGTTTTTT
CDR3 protein: CASSLSKYRVSGELFF
V gene: TRBV28
D gene: NA
clone size: many
J gene: TRBJ2-2

CDR3 DNA: TGTGCCAGCAGTTTCAGCCGGCTCACAGATACGCAGTATTTT
CDR3 protein: CASSFSRLTDTQYF
V gene: TRBV12-3/TRBV12-4
D gene: NA
clone size: many
J gene: TRBJ2-3